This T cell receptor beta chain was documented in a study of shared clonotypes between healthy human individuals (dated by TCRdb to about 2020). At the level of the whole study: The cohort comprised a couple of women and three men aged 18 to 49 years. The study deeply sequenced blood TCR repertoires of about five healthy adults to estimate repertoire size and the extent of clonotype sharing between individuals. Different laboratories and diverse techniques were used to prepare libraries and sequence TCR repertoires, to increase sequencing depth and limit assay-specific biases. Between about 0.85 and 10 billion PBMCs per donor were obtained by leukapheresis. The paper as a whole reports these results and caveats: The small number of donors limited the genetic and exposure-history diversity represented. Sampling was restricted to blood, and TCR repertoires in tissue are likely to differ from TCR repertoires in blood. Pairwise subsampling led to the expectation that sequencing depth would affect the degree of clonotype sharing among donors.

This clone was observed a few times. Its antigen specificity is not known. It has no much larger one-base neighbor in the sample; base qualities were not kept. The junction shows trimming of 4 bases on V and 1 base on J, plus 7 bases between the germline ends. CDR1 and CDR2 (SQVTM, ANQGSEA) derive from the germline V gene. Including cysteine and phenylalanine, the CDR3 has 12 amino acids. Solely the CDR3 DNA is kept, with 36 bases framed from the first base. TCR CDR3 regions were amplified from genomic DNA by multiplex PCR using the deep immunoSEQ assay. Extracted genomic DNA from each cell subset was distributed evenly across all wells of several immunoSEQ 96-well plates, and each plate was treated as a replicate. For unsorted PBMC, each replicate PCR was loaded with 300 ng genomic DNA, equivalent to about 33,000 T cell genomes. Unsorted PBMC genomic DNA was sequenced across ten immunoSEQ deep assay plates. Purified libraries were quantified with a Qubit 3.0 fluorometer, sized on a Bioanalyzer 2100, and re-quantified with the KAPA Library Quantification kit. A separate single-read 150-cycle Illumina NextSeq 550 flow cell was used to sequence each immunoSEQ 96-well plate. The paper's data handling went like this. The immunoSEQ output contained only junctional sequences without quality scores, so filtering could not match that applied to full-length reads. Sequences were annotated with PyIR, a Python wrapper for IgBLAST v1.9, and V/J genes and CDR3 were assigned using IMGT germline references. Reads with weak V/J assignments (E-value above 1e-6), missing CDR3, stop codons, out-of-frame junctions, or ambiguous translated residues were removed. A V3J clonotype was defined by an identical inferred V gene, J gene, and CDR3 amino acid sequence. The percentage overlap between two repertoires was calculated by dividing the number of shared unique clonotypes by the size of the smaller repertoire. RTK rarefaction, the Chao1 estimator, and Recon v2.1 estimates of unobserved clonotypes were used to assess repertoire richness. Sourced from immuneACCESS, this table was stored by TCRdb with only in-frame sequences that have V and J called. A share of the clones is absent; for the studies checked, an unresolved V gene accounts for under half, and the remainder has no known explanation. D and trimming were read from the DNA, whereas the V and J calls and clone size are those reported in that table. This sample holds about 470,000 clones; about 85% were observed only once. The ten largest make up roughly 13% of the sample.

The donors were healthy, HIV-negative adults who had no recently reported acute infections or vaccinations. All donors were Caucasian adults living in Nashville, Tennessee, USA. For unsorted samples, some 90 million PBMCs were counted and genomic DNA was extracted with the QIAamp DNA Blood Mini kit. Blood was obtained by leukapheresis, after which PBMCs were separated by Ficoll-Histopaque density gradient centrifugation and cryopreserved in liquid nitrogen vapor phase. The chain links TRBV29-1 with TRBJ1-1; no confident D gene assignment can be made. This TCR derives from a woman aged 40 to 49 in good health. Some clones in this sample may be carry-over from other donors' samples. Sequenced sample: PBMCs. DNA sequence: TGCAGCGTTGCGATGGGGAACACTGAAGCTTTCTTT. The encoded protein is CSVAMGNTEAFF. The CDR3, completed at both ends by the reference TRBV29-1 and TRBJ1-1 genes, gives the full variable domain SAVISQKPSRDICQRGTSLTIQCQVDSQVTMMFWYRQQPGQSLTLIATANQGSEATYESGFVIDKFPISRPNLTFSTLTVSNMSPEDSSIYLCSVAMGNTEAFFGQGTRLTVV.